A selection of T cell receptor beta chains follows, all from one sample in a study of PD-1 blockade in classical Hodgkin lymphoma. Method: immunoSEQ multiplex PCR; TCRdb's copy keeps in-frame clones and lacks some. The sample has 65,000 to 95,000 clones, approximately 88% seen once. The sequencing used peripheral blood mononuclear cells (PBMCs), collected at baseline. The receptors stem from a human donor with classical Hodgkin lymphoma. The conserved cysteine and the conserved F or W are not part of the CDR3 here. The size of a clone is reported for some rows only, either as once, few or many, or as a class for expanded clones.

>TRBV5-1|-|TRBJ1-1
ASSWGQPNTEAF
>TRBV5-1|-|TRBJ2-3
ASSLVRASTDTQY
>TRBV6-4|-|TRBJ2-6
ASRTDSGANVLT
>TRBV9|-|TRBJ2-7
ASSPGEDYEQY
>TRBV27|once|TRBJ2-3
ASSLLREGLDTQY
>TRBV2|once|TRBJ2-5
ASSESGAETQY
>TRBV7-6|-|TRBJ1-2
ASSPGQNYGYT
>TRBV30|few|TRBJ2-3
AWSPPSAPTPDTQY
>TRBV25-1|-|TRBJ2-2
ASSDYTGTAPTGELF
>TRBV30|-|TRBJ1-5
AWSVAGLGQPQH
>TRBV6-4|-|TRBJ2-1
ASSDSDSGANEQF